Sequencing of this T cell receptor beta chain was carried out in a study of vaccination and CD4 T cells after COVID-19. The J segment lost 5 bases and the V segment lost 1 base, leaving 12 bases of the junction unmatched. This CDR3 has 16 amino acids. Germline loops: CDR1 DFQATT, CDR2 SNEGSKA (reference sequence). Whole-study findings and limits: Spike mono-reactivity was evident in 304 of the 307 vaccine-specific clones derived from convalescent patients.

The Oncomine TCR Beta short-read assay was applied to DNA of cultured CD4+ T cells. A single record per CDR3 protein comes from TCRdb applying MiXCR to the PCR reads. The sample lists about 8,300 distinct CDR3 sequences, roughly 60% seen once, with around 35% in the top ten. Notes on this clonotype: The antigen is not known.

Treatment indicated: approximately 11-day PBMC culture with coronavirus spike peptide pools or control peptides (ViraFEST assay). The specimen sequenced was CD4+ T cells from blood, cultured in vitro. This rearrangement joins TRBV20-1 to TRBJ2-5; 8 bases agree with TRBD1. This sequence was found in a human donor who had recovered from COVID-19. This CDR3 reads CSARVGQGAPRETQYF. The DNA of the CDR3 is TGCAGTGCTAGAGTTGGGCAGGGGGCGCCCCGGGAGACCCAGTACTTC.